The subject of this entry is one T cell receptor beta chain. This sample is part of a study of control samples from healthy donors and cancer patients. In germline, CDR1 is MRHNA, CDR2 SNTAGT. V was trimmed by 6 bases and J by 2 bases, leaving 13 bases between them. This CDR3 is built from 14 residues. Profiled with immunoSEQ multiplex PCR; TCRdb holds only in-frame clones, not every one. The sample yields some 79,000 clones, over 85% seen once. The source material was PBMCs. The chain carries TRBV6-4 and TRBJ1-2, with D possibly TRBD1 on 5 matching bases. The TCR originated in a woman aged 40 to 50 with lung cancer. CDR3 in amino acids: CASRDLTVNYGYTF. CDR3 sequence (DNA): TGTGCCAGCAGAGACCTGACAGTCAACTATGGCTACACCTTC.